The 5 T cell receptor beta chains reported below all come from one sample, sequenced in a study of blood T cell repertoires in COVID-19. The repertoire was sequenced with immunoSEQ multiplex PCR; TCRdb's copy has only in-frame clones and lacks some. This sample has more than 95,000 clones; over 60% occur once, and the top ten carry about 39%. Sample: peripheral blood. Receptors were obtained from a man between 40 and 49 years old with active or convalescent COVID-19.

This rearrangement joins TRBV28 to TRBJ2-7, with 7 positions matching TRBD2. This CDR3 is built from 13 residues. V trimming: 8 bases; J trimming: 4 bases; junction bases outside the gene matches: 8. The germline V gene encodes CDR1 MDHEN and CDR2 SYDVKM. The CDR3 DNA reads TGTGCCAGCCTGCCTAGCGGACTATACGAGCAGTACTTC. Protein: CASLPSGLYEQYF.

CDR3 protein: CSVGQGKTQYF. As DNA, the CDR3 is TGCAGCGTTGGACAGGGAAAGACCCAGTACTTC. The chain carries TRBV29-1 and TRBJ2-5, with TRBD1 identical over 7 bases. Germline CDR1 and CDR2: SQVTM and ANQGSEA. V was clipped by 4 bases and J by 6 bases; unmatched bases: 2. There are 11 residues in the CDR3.

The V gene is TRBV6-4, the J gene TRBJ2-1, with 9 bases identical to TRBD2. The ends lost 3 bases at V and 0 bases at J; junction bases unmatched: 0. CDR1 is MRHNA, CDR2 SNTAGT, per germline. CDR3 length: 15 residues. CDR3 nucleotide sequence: TGTGCCAGCAGTGAGCGGGGGGGCTCCTACAATGAGCAGTTCTTC. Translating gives CASSERGGSYNEQFF.

The DNA of the CDR3 is TGTGCCAGCAGCTTAGCTAATCCCCGACAGGGAGGCTATGGCTACACCTTC. This encodes CASSLANPRQGGYGYTF. The gene calls are TRBV7-9 and TRBJ1-2; 7 bases map to TRBD1. V gave up 0 bases and J gave up 4 bases; unmatched junction bases: 11. The CDR3 is 17 amino acids. Germline-derived CDR1 and CDR2 are SEHNR and FQNEAQ (reference sequence).

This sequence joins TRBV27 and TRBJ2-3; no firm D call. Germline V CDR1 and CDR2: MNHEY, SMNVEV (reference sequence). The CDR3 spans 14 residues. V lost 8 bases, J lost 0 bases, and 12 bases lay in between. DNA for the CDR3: TGTGCCAGCGCAAACACCAAAAGCACAGATACGCAGTATTTT. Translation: CASANTKSTDTQYF.